This TCR beta chain is drawn from a study of shared clonotypes between healthy human individuals. Concerning this clone: What it binds is not known.

Per the germline V gene, CDR1 is PRHDT and CDR2 is FYEKMQ (reference sequence). The CDR3 is 13 residues long. The V gene lost 7 bases and the J gene lost 1 base, with 10 bases spanning the gap. Study observations and caveats: Around 5% of naive CD4 clonotypes were shared across a handful of donors. Among donors, sharing of clonotypes was expected to be affected by sequencing depth.

As defined, naive CD8 cells were CD45RO-negative and positively selected for CCR7, with terminally differentiated effector memory CD45RA+ cells excluded. Using immunoSEQ multiplex PCR, the repertoire was profiled, and TCRdb retains in-frame clones only, with some absent. The sample has roughly 2.1 million clones, more than 85% seen once; the top ten hold roughly 1.7%. Sequencing was done on a sample of naive CD8+ T cells from PBMCs. The sequence was collected from a man in his late teens or twenties in good health. Some clones in this sample may be carry-over from other donors' samples. The chain recombines TRBV13 with TRBJ1-1; D is ambiguous. In nucleotides, the CDR3 is TGTGCCAGCACCCCTGGGCGGAACACTGAAGCTTTCTTT. Its protein is CASTPGRNTEAFF.